This T cell receptor beta chain was sequenced during a study of T cell responses to AZD1222 COVID-19 vaccine. Study-wide background: Researchers grouped second doses given at about 4 or about 12 weeks into one pool. Study conclusions and caveats: Baseline serology detected seropositivity in only five or six AZD1222 recipients. Targeting of unmutated variant regions was reportedly seen in nearly half of spike-specific TCRs. Regions 160-218 and 743-854 held dominance among vaccine-associated CD4 TCRs, which spanned spike.

Generated by immunoSEQ multiplex PCR, the TCRdb table keeps only in-frame clones and is missing some. The repertoire has 150,000 to 200,000 clones, roughly 92% of them found once; the top ten carry less than 1.5%. Germline V gene lookup returns CDR1 MNHEY and CDR2 SMNVEV (reference sequence). V lost 3 bases to trimming and J lost 3 bases; unmatched junction nucleotides: 9. The CDR3 spans 16 residues. In regard to this clone: As yet, its antigen is unknown.

This receptor was taken from an adult in good health. The V and J genes are TRBV27 and TRBJ2-5; TRBD1 aligns across 8 bases. The sequenced sample was peripheral blood, obtained on day 0 of AZD1222 vaccination. As DNA, the CDR3 is TGTGCCAGCAGTTTGTTGAGACAGGGGTTTAAAGAGACCCAGTACTTC. The encoded protein is CASSLLRQGFKETQYF.